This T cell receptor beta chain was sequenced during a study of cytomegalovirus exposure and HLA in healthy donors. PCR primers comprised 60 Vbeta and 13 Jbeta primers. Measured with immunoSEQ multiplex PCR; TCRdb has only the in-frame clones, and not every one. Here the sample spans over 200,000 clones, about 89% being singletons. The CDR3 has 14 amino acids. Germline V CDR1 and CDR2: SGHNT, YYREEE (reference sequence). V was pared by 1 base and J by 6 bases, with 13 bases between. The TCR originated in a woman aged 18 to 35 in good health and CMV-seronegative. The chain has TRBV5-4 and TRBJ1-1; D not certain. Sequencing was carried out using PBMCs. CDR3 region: CASSLLSPIAEAFF. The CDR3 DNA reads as TGTGCCAGCAGCTTGTTGTCCCCAATAGCTGAAGCTTTCTTT.